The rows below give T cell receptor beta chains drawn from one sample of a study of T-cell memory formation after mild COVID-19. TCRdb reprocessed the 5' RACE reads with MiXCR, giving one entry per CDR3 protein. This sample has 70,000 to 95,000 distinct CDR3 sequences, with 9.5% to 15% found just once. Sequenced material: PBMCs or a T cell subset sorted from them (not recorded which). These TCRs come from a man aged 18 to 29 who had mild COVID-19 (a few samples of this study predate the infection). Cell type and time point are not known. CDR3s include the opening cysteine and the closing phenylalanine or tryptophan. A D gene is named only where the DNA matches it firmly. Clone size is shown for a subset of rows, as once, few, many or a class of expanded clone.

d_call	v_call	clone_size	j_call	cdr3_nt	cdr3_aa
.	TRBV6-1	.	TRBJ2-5	TGTGCCAGCAGTGAAGGACTAGAAGGCCCCCAAGAGACCCAGTACTTC	CASSEGLEGPQETQYF
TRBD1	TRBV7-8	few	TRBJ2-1	TGTGCCAGCGGCTCCCCTCGGGACAGGGGTACCTATGAGCAGTTCTTC	CASGSPRDRGTYEQFF
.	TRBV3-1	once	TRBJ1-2	TGTGCCAGCAGCCAAACTCCGACAGCTTCTTATGGCTACACCTTC	CASSQTPTASYGYTF
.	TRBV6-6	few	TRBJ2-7	TGTGCCAGCACCGATTCCGACAGAGCCTACGAGCAGTACTTC	CASTDSDRAYEQYF
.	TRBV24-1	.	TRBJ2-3	TGTGCCACCAGTGATTCTCCACCCAGGGATACGCAGTATTTT	CATSDSPPRDTQYF
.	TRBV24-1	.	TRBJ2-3	TGTGCCACCAGTGATTTGAGTCGAACCGCCACAGATACGCAGTATTTT	CATSDLSRTATDTQYF
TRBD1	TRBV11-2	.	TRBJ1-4	TGTGCCAGCAGCCACCCCCGGGACAGGGGAAATGAAAAACTGTTTTTT	CASSHPRDRGNEKLFF
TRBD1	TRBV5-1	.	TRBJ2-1	TGCGCCAGCAGCTACGGACAGGGGATCAATGAGCAGTTCTTC	CASSYGQGINEQFF
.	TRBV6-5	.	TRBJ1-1	TGTGCCAGCAGTTATGGGCCCACTGAAGCTTTCTTT	CASSYGPTEAFF
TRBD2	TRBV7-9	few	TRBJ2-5	TGTGCCAGCAGCCAGACTAGCGGGGAGACCCAGTACTTC	CASSQTSGETQYF
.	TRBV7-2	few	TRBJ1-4	TGTGCCAGCAGCGAATGGGCTAATGAAAAACTGTTTTTT	CASSEWANEKLFF
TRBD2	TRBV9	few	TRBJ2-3	TGTGCCAGCAGCGTAGGCGGGGGGGGTCTCCCGCAGTATTTT	CASSVGGGGLPQYF
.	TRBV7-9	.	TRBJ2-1	TGTGCCAGCAGAAAACAGGGCTCCTACAATGAGCAGTTCTTC	CASRKQGSYNEQFF